One sample yielded the 5 T cell receptor beta chains listed below, sequenced in a study of blood T cell repertoires in COVID-19. Assay: immunoSEQ multiplex PCR; the TCRdb copy retains only in-frame clones and omits some. The sample lists about 74,000 clones, 60% to 85% occurring once. The sample consisted of peripheral blood. Receptors originate from a man aged 65 to 85 with acute or convalescent COVID-19.

This clone appeared once. The J gene is TRBJ2-3, the V gene TRBV11-2; 11 positions agree with TRBD2. The CDR3 covers 17 residues. Germline V gene lookup returns CDR1 SGHAT and CDR2 FQNNGV. J lost 5 bases, V lost 2 bases, and 9 bases had no gene match. CDR3 nucleotides: TGTGCCAGCAGCTTAAGTAGTACTAGCGGGAGTAGAGATACGCAGTATTTT. Amino acids: CASSLSSTSGSRDTQYF.

This rearrangement joins TRBV29-1 to TRBJ2-1, with 8 bases that match TRBD2. This CDR3 is 14 amino acids long. Trimming at V came to 7 bases and at J to 3 bases, leaving 8 bases not matched to a gene. Germline values: CDR1 SQVTM, CDR2 ANQGSEA. The CDR3 loop is CSAQRGSLYNEQFF. The CDR3 nucleotides are TGCAGCGCTCAGCGGGGGAGCCTCTACAATGAGCAGTTCTTC.

The J gene is TRBJ1-2, the V gene TRBV27, with D possibly being TRBD1 (6 bases). In germline, CDR1 is MNHEY, CDR2 SMNVEV (reference sequence). With 2 bases removed from V and 4 bases from J, the gap between germline ends came to 8 bases. The CDR3 is made up of 13 amino acids. Here the CDR3 DNA reads TGTGCCAGCAGTTTACAGGGGCCCTATGGCTACACCTTC. Translated, it gives CASSLQGPYGYTF.

The chain has TRBV3-1 (or the pseudogene TRBV3-2) and TRBJ2-5; no clear D gene. The V and J ends lost 6 bases and 0 bases respectively, with 8 bases between them. The germline V gene has CDR1 LGHDT and CDR2 YNNKEL (reference sequence). The CDR3 runs 13 residues. The CDR3 coding sequence is TGTGCCAGCAGTCCTTTGTACCAAGAGACCCAGTACTTC. It translates to CASSPLYQETQYF.

A remark on this clone: Other DNA sequences of this sample code for an identical CDR3. This chain uses TRBV6-6 with TRBJ1-1; D remains unclear. The ends were cut back, 0 bases at V and 1 base at J, with 6 bases in the middle. Germline CDR1 and CDR2: MNHNY and SVGAGI (reference sequence). This CDR3 contains 14 residues. This CDR3 reads CASSYSEGNTEAFF. In DNA form, the CDR3 reads TGTGCCAGCAGTTACTCTGAGGGGAACACTGAAGCTTTCTTT.